The 21 T cell receptor beta chains reported below all come from one sample, sequenced in a study of blood T cell repertoires in COVID-19. Libraries were prepared by immunoSEQ multiplex PCR; TCRdb keeps only in-frame clonotypes and omits some of them. The profile shows around 200,000 clones, approximately 86% of them singletons. Specimen: PBMCs or T cells enriched from blood (not recorded which). The origin of the receptors is a woman aged 25 to 39 who had been exposed to COVID-19.

The rearrangement uses TRBV7-9 and TRBJ1-2; D is ambiguous. This CDR3 is built from 13 residues. The V gene lost 1 base and the J gene lost 7 bases, with 10 bases spanning the gap. Germline V lookup: CDR1 SEHNR, CDR2 FQNEAQ (reference sequence). CDR3 loop: CASSLDSGGGYTF. The DNA for the CDR3 is TGTGCCAGCAGCTTAGATTCCGGCGGTGGCTACACCTTC.

The chain couples TRBV7-2 to TRBJ1-1; D uncertain. The V gene's germline CDR1 is SGHTA and CDR2 FQGNSA. Trimming took off 5 bases at V and 10 bases at J, with 20 bases between the two ends. This CDR3 has 14 residues. Here the CDR3 reads CASSPTRDRRSAFF. Here the CDR3 DNA reads TGTGCCAGCAGCCCCACTCGGGATCGACGATCAGCTTTCTTT.

This chain joins TRBV18 and TRBJ1-5, with TRBD1 matching 10 bases. V gave up 0 bases and J gave up 6 bases; unmatched junction bases: 5. Germline CDR1 KGHSH, CDR2 LQKENI. This CDR3 comprises 16 residues. The CDR3 is CASSPPDRGLTQPQHF. The DNA for the CDR3 is TGTGCCAGCTCACCACCGGACAGGGGGTTAACTCAGCCCCAGCATTTT.

The rearrangement uses TRBV7-9 and TRBJ2-3; 7 nucleotides agree with TRBD2. With V trimmed by 5 bases and J by 4 bases, 9 bases remained unmatched. Germline CDR1 SEHNR, CDR2 FQNEAQ (reference sequence). CDR3 length: 15 amino acids. CDR3 nucleotide sequence: TGTGCCAGCAGCCAGACTAGCCTGCGGGCAGATACGCAGTATTTT. The encoded protein is CASSQTSLRADTQYF. Looking up the rest from reference TRBV7-9 and TRBJ2-3 gives the full variable domain: DTGVSQNPRHKITKRGQNVTFRCDPISEHNRLYWYRQTLGQGPEFLTYFQNEAQLEKSRLLSDRFSAERPKGSFSTLEIQRTEQGDSAMYLCASSQTSLRADTQYFGPGTRLTVL.

The rearrangement links TRBV3-1 (or the pseudogene TRBV3-2) to TRBJ2-2; D gene uncertain. V was trimmed by 1 base and J by 3 bases, leaving 3 bases between them. The CDR3 sequence is 13 residues long. The germline CDR1 and CDR2 sequences are LGHDT and YNNKEL (reference sequence). DNA for the CDR3: TGTGCCAGCAGCCAAGTCTACACCGGGGAGCTGTTTTTT. Its protein is CASSQVYTGELFF.

The CDR3 loop reads CASRPVGGGGTEAFF. In nucleotides, the CDR3 is TGTGCCAGCAGACCGGTGGGGGGAGGGGGCACTGAAGCTTTCTTT. The chain carries TRBV7-2 and TRBJ1-1, with a weak D call TRBD1 (6 bases). Trimming pared 6 bases from V and 4 bases from J, leaving 18 bases between. CDR1 and CDR2 (germline): SGHTA, FQGNSA. There are 15 residues in the CDR3.

V gene TRBV2 combines with J gene TRBJ1-1; TRBD1 might be the D (5 bases). Germline CDR1 SNHLY, CDR2 FYNNEI. This CDR3 region has 14 residues. Trimming pared 10 bases from V and 1 base from J, leaving 16 bases between. CDR3 sequence reads: CAIPAARANTEAFF. CDR3 coding DNA: TGTGCCATCCCGGCGGCCAGGGCGAACACTGAAGCTTTCTTT.

The chain combines TRBV14 with TRBJ1-2; D is perhaps TRBD1 (6 bases). The CDR3 totals 14 residues. Trimming took 2 bases from V and 4 from J, leaving 11 bases between them. Germline lookup yields CDR1 SGHDN and CDR2 FVKESK. CDR3 sequence (DNA): TGTGCCAGCAGCCAACCGGACAGATTCTATGGCTACACCTTC. It encodes CASSQPDRFYGYTF.

The J gene is TRBJ2-7, the V gene TRBV19, with D unclear. This CDR3 contains 15 residues. V was trimmed by 0 bases and J by 3 bases, leaving 12 bases between them. Germline V gene data show CDR1 as LNHDA and CDR2 as SQIVND (reference sequence). CDR3: CASSIEGRPYYEQYF. The CDR3 DNA reads as TGTGCCAGTAGTATAGAGGGCAGGCCGTACTACGAGCAGTACTTC.

V gene TRBV27 combines with J gene TRBJ2-3; D perhaps matches TRBD2 (6 bases). V lost 4 bases and J 3 bases, leaving 8 bases between the germline ends. CDR1 is MNHEY, CDR2 SMNVEV, per germline (reference sequence). The CDR3 is made up of 13 amino acids. This CDR3 reads CASSSGGTDTQYF. The CDR3 DNA sequence: TGTGCCAGCAGTTCCGGGGGAACAGATACGCAGTATTTT.

This clone has just a few counts. This chain uses TRBV12-5 with TRBJ2-1, with D unresolved. V gave up 4 bases and J gave up 4 bases, with 14 bases separating them. This CDR3 region has 15 residues. The germline V gene encodes CDR1 LGHNT and CDR2 FRNRAP. The CDR3 reads CASGSEVTGYNEQFF. CDR3 DNA sequence: TGTGCTAGTGGTTCTGAGGTTACGGGTTACAATGAGCAGTTCTTC.

The chain recombines TRBV12-5 with TRBJ2-1, with D perhaps TRBD1 (6 bases). Germline CDR1 reads LGHNT; CDR2 reads FRNRAP. Between the trimmed V and J ends, which lost 1 base and 4 bases, there was a span of 20 bases. The CDR3 is made up of 18 amino acids. The CDR3 sequence is CASGLAPTSGVHYNEQFF. The CDR3 bases are TGTGCTAGTGGTTTGGCCCCCACCTCAGGGGTACATTACAATGAGCAGTTCTTC.

The sample holds a few counts of this clone. The chain employs TRBV20-1 and TRBJ1-2; D call uncertain. With 3 bases removed from V and 4 bases from J, the gap between germline ends came to 15 bases. The CDR3 sequence is 14 residues long. Per germline, CDR1 DFQATT and CDR2 SNEGSKA (reference sequence). The CDR3 here is CSASQADPSYGYTF. The CDR3 bases are TGCAGTGCTAGTCAGGCAGACCCCTCCTATGGCTACACCTTC.

The CDR3: CASSLVGRPKRDNEQFF. DNA of the CDR3: TGTGCCAGCAGCTTAGTGGGCAGGCCTAAGCGGGACAATGAGCAGTTCTTC. The chain carries TRBV11-2 and TRBJ2-1; D is possibly TRBD2 (6 bases). Germline-derived CDR1 and CDR2 are SGHAT and FQNNGV. The CDR3 runs 17 residues. V was clipped by 1 base and J by 5 bases, with 18 bases between them.

The rearrangement links TRBV6-2 or TRBV6-3 to TRBJ2-7, with 8 bases aligning to TRBD1. With 2 bases clipped from V and 2 bases from J, the junction kept 5 bases outside the gene matches. CDR3 length: 15 residues. The germline V gene encodes CDR1 MNHEY and CDR2 SVGEGT. The CDR3 region has the DNA TGTGCCAGCAGTTACCAAACAGGGGGACCCTACGAGCAGTACTTC. This encodes CASSYQTGGPYEQYF.

The CDR3 protein is CASSRRPATGITYEQYF. CDR3 coding DNA: TGTGCCAGCAGCCGACGGCCTGCAACAGGAATTACCTACGAGCAGTACTTC. The V and J genes are TRBV6-6 and TRBJ2-7; the D gene is possibly TRBD1 (5 bases). Trimming pared 6 bases from V and 2 bases from J, leaving 23 bases between. CDR1 and CDR2 from the germline V gene are MNHNY and SVGAGI (reference sequence). The CDR3 runs 17 residues.

This chain connects TRBV19 to TRBJ1-4, with 7 bases identical to TRBD1. Germline CDR1 and CDR2: LNHDA and SQIVND (reference sequence). V shed 4 bases, J shed 7 bases, and the junction held 15 bases outside the gene matches. The CDR3 is made up of 17 amino acids. The CDR3 here is CASSRRQGTVPSEKLFF. The CDR3 DNA is TGTGCCAGTAGTAGACGACAGGGAACCGTTCCTTCTGAAAAACTGTTTTTT.

This chain links TRBV10-3 with TRBJ1-6; a weak D match, TRBD1 (6 bases). The germline V gene encodes CDR1 ENHRY and CDR2 SYGVKD. V gave up 0 bases and J gave up 5 bases, with 8 bases separating them. The CDR3 covers 15 residues. The CDR3 reads CAISESNRDNSPLHF. CDR3 bases: TGTGCCATCAGTGAGTCTAACAGGGATAATTCACCCCTCCACTTT.

The chain links TRBV10-3 to TRBJ1-6; D is ambiguous. The V end lost 9 bases, the J end lost 5 bases, and 11 bases lay between the germline ends. The germline CDR1 and CDR2 sequences are ENHRY and SYGVKD. This CDR3 region has 13 residues. CDR3 sequence reads: CAMQAANNSPLHF. CDR3 coding DNA: TGTGCCATGCAGGCCGCGAATAATTCACCCCTCCACTTT.

V and J are TRBV19 and TRBJ2-3; TRBD2 aligns across 12 bases. The V gene end was trimmed by 6 bases and the J gene end by 1 base; junction bases not matched to a gene: 8. The CDR3 contains 17 residues. The germline CDR1 and CDR2 sequences are LNHDA and SQIVND (reference sequence). CDR3 loop: CASRSGPSGGGTDTQYF. Written as DNA, the CDR3 is TGTGCCAGTAGGAGCGGCCCTAGCGGGGGGGGCACAGATACGCAGTATTTT.

The chain joins TRBV25-1 to TRBJ2-5; weak D call: TRBD1 (5 bases). CDR3 length equals 14 residues. From germline, CDR1 is MGHDK and CDR2 SYGVNS. V gave up 1 base and J gave up 2 bases, with 8 bases separating them. As DNA, the CDR3 is TGTGCCAGCAGTGAATTGACAGTGCAAGAGACCCAGTACTTC. Translated, it gives CASSELTVQETQYF.